This TCR beta chain was retrieved from a study of blood T cell repertoires in COVID-19. This clone was observed a single time. This CDR3 has 13 residues. V gave up 2 bases and J gave up 3 bases, with 8 bases separating them. CDR1 is MNHNS and CDR2 is SASEGT in the germline V gene. As processed by the authors: The authors estimated nucleated cell counts from reference gene primer amplification. Measured with immunoSEQ multiplex PCR; TCRdb has only the in-frame clones, and not every one. V and J calls and clone size are copied from that table; D and trimming were computed from the DNA. The repertoire consists of roughly 150,000 clones, with around 80% occurring once and the leading ten covering about 3.7%.

This chain links TRBV6-1 with TRBJ2-7; perhaps TRBD1 as D (5 bases). The origin of this receptor is a woman aged 60-75 years who had recovered from COVID-19. The sequenced sample consisted of PBMCs or T cells enriched from blood (not recorded which). CDR3 loop: CASSEQGNYEQYF. The CDR3 coding sequence is TGTGCCAGCAGTGAACAGGGTAACTACGAGCAGTACTTC.